The T cell receptor (beta chain) under discussion was sequenced for a study of blood T cell repertoires in COVID-19. V was clipped by 3 bases and J by 0 bases; unmatched bases: 2. CDR1 and CDR2 from the germline V gene are SGHTA and FQGTGA. The CDR3 has 15 residues. Assay used: immunoSEQ multiplex PCR; TCRdb lists only in-frame clones, some missing. The sample has 300,000 or so clones; around 90% are singletons. The chain carries TRBV7-3 and TRBJ2-1; 7 bases match TRBD2. The sample was peripheral blood. This clonotype was obtained from a man aged 45 to 65 with active or convalescent COVID-19. The CDR3: CASSLGTNSYNEQFF. The CDR3 nucleotides read TGTGCCAGCAGCTTGGGGACTAACTCCTACAATGAGCAGTTCTTC.